This TCR beta chain was retrieved from a study of cytomegalovirus exposure and HLA in healthy donors. Findings and limits, study-wide: What a later analysis showed was that several of the most significant clusters appeared linked to common viral pathogens. A later analysis reportedly found that, within productive TCRs, an Asian-associated ancestry cluster had fewer N-insertions than the mean observed across the roughly 690 donors. Sequencing likely produced, as an artifact, a cluster of highly shared sequence variants. In a later analysis, HLA-C alleles had the fewest associated TCRs, DRB1 alleles the most.

It was with 60 Vbeta and 13 Jbeta primers that the PCR ran. The assay was immunoSEQ multiplex PCR, and TCRdb's table has in-frame clones only and misses some. The data show approximately 130,000 clones, roughly 70% seen once. The germline V gene encodes CDR1 SGHTA and CDR2 FQGNSA. The V and J ends lost 6 bases and 2 bases respectively, with 7 bases between them. The CDR3 has 12 amino acids. A word on this clone: What it binds is not known.

V and J are TRBV7-2 and TRBJ2-5; the D gene is possibly TRBD1 (5 bases). The TCR was taken from a woman aged 40 to 50 in good health and CMV-seropositive. The sequenced sample consisted of PBMCs. In DNA form, the CDR3 reads TGTGCCAGCAGAGACAGACAAGAGACCCAGTACTTC. Translating gives CASRDRQETQYF.